This TCR beta chain was recorded in a study of shared clonotypes between healthy human individuals. This CDR3 has 16 amino acids. V was pared by 4 bases and J by 3 bases, with 18 bases between. CDR1 is SNHLY, CDR2 FYNNEI, per germline. Repertoires were generated with immunoSEQ multiplex PCR, while TCRdb's copy carries only in-frame clones and drops some. The profile shows more than 400,000 clones, 96% of them singletons. The V call is TRBV2, the J call TRBJ2-5, with D perhaps TRBD2 (6 bases). Sequencing input: naive CD4+ T cells sorted from blood. As for subset: CD45RA+ positively selected. This TCR derives from a woman younger than 45 in good health. The CDR3 protein is CASSGIRNGGEETQYF. The DNA for the CDR3 is TGTGCCAGCAGTGGAATTAGGAACGGCGGGGAAGAGACCCAGTACTTC.